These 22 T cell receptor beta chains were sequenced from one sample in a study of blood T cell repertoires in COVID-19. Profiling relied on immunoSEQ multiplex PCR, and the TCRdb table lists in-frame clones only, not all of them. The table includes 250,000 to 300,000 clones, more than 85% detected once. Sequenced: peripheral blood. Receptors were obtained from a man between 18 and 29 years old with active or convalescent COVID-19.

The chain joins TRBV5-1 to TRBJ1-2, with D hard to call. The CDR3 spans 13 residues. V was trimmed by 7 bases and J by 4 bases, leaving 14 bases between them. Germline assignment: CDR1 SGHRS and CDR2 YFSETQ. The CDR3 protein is CASSPQRGYGYTF. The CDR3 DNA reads TGCGCCAGCTCTCCCCAGCGGGGCTATGGCTACACCTTC.

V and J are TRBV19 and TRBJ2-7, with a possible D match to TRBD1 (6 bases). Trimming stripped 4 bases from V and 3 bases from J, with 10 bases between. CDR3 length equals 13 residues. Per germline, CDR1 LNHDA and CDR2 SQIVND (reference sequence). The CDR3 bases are TGTGCCAGTAGTAAGGACAGATTCTACGAGCAGTACTTC. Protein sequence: CASSKDRFYEQYF. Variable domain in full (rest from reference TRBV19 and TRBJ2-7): DGGITQSPKYLFRKEGQNVTLSCEQNLNHDAMYWYRQDPGQGLRLIYYSQIVNDFQKGDIAEGYSVSREKKESFPLTVTSAQKNPTAFYLCASSKDRFYEQYFGPGTRLTVT.

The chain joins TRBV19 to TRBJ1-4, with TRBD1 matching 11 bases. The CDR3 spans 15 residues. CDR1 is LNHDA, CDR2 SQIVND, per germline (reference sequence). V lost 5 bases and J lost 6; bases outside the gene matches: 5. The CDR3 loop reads CASSLPGQGDEKLFF. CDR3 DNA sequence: TGTGCCAGTAGTCTCCCGGGACAGGGGGATGAAAAACTGTTTTTT.

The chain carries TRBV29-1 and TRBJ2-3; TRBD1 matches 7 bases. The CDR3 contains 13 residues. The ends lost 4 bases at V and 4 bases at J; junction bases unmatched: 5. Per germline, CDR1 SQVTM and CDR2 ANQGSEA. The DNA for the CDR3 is TGCAGCGTTGGAAAGGGGGCCGCAGATACGCAGTATTTT. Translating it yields CSVGKGAADTQYF.

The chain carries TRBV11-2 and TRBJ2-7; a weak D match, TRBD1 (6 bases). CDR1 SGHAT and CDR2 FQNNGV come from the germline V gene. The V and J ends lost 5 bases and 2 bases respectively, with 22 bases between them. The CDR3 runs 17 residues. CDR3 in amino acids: CASSPKYSRQAAYEQYF. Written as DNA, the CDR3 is TGTGCCAGCAGCCCCAAATACAGTCGACAGGCCGCCTACGAGCAGTACTTC.

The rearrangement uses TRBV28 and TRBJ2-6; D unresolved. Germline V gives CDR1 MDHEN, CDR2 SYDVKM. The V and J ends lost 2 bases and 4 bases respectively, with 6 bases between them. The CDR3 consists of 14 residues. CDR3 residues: CASSLLLGANVLTF. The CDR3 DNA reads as TGTGCCAGCAGTTTACTTCTGGGGGCCAACGTCCTGACTTTC. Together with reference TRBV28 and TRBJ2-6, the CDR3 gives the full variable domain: DVKVTQSSRYLVKRTGEKVFLECVQDMDHENMFWYRQDPGLGLRLIYFSYDVKMKEKGDIPEGYSVSREKKERFSLILESASTNQTSMYLCASSLLLGANVLTFGAGSRLTVL.

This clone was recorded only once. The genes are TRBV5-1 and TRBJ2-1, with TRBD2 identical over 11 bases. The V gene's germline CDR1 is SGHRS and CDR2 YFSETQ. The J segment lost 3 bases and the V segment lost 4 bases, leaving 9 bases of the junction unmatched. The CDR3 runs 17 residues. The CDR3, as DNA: TGCGCCAGCAGCCCCCTAGCGGGAGGCCCTATCTACAATGAGCAGTTCTTC. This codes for CASSPLAGGPIYNEQFF.

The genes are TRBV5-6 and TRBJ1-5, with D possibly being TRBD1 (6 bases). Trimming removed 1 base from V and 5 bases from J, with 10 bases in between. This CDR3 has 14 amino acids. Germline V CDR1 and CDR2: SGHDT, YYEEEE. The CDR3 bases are TGTGCCAGCAGCTTGAGGGGGTCGCATCAGCCCCAGCATTTT. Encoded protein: CASSLRGSHQPQHF.

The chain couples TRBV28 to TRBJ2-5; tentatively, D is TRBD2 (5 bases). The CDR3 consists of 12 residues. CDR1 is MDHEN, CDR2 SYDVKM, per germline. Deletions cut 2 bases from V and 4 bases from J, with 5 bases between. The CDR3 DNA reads TGTGCCAGCAGTTTAAGCGGAGAGACCCAGTACTTC. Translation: CASSLSGETQYF. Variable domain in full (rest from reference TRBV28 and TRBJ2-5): DVKVTQSSRYLVKRTGEKVFLECVQDMDHENMFWYRQDPGLGLRLIYFSYDVKMKEKGDIPEGYSVSREKKERFSLILESASTNQTSMYLCASSLSGETQYFGPGTRLLVL.

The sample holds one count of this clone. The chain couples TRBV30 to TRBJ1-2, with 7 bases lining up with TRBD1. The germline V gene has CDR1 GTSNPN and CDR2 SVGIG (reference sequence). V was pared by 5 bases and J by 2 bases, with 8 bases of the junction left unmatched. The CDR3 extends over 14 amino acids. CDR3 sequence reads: CAWGTSGQNYGYTF. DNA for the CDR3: TGTGCCTGGGGAACTTCGGGACAGAACTATGGCTACACCTTC.

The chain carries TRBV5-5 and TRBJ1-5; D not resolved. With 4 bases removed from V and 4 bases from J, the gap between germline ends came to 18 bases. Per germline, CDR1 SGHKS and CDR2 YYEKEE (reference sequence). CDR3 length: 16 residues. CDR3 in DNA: TGTGCCAGCAGCGAATTCTGGGGAGAAAGTAATCAGCCCCAGCATTTT. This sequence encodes CASSEFWGESNQPQHF.

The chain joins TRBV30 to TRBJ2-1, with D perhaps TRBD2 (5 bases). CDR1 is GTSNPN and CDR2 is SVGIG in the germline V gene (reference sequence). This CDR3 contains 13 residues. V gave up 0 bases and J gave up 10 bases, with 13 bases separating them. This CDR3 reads CAWSVLVQGEQFF. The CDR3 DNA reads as TGTGCCTGGAGTGTACTAGTTCAAGGAGAGCAGTTCTTC.

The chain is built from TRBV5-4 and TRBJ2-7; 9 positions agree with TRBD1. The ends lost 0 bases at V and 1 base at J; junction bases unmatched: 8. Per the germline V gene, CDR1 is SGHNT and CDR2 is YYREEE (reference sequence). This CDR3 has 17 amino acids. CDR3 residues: CASSLVKAGQGSYEQYF. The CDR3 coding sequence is TGTGCCAGCAGCTTGGTTAAGGCGGGACAGGGTTCCTACGAGCAGTACTTC.

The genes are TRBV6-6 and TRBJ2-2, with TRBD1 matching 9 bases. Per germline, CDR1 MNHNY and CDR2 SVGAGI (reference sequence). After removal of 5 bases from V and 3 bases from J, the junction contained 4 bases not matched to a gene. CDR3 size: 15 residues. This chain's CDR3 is CASSRTGAHTGELFF. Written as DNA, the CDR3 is TGTGCCAGCAGTCGGACAGGGGCTCACACCGGGGAGCTGTTTTTT.

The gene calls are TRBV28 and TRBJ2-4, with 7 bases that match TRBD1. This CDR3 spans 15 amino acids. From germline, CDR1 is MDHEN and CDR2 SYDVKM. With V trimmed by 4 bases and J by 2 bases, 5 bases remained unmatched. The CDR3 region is CASSSTGETKNIQYF. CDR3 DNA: TGTGCCAGCAGTTCTACAGGGGAGACCAAAAACATTCAGTACTTC.

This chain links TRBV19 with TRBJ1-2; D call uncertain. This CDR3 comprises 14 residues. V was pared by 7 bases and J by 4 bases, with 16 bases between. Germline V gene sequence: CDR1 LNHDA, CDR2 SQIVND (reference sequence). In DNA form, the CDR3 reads TGTGCCAGTAAAATTAAGGGAGTAGGCTATGGCTACACCTTC. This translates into CASKIKGVGYGYTF.

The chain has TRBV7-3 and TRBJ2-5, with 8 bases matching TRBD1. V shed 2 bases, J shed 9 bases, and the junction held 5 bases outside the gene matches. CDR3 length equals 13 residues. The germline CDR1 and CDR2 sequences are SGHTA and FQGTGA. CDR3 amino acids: CASSLDRQGSQYF. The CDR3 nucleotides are TGTGCCAGCAGCTTAGACCGACAGGGGTCCCAGTACTTC.

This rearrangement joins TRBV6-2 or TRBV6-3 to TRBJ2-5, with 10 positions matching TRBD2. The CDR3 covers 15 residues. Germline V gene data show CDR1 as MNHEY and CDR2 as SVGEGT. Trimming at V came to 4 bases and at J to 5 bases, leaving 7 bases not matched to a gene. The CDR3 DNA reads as TGTGCCAGCAGTTCCCTTAGCGGGAGGAGGGAGACCCAGTACTTC. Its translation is CASSSLSGRRETQYF.

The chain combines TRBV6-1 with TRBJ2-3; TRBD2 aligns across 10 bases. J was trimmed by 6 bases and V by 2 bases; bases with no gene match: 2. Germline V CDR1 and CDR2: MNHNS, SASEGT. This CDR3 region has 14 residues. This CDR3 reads CASSELAGVDTQYF. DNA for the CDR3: TGTGCCAGCAGTGAACTAGCGGGGGTCGATACGCAGTATTTT.

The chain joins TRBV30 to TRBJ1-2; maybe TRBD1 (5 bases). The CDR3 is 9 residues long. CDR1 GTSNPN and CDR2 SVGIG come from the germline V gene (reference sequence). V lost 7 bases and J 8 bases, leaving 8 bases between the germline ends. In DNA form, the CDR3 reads TGTGCCTCTGGGGGGGGCTACACCTTC. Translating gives CASGGGYTF.

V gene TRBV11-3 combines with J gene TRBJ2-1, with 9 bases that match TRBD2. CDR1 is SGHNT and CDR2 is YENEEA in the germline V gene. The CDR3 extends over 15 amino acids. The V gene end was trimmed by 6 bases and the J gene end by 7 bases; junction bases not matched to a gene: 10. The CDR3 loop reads CASRSLAGRGNEQFF. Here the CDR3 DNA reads TGTGCCAGCAGGTCTCTAGCGGGGAGGGGTAATGAGCAGTTCTTC.

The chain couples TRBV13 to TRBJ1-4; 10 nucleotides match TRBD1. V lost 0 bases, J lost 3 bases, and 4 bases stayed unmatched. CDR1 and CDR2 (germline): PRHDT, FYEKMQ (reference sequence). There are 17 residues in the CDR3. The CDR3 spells CASSLGDRGPSNEKLFF. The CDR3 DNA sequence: TGTGCCAGCAGCTTAGGAGACAGGGGGCCATCTAATGAAAAACTGTTTTTT.